One and the same sample provided the 17 T cell receptor beta chains below, sequenced in a study of T cell repertoires in ileal Crohn's disease. As to time point: neoterminal ileum biopsy at postoperative endoscopy, about 6 months after surgery. Only in-frame clones appear in the TCRdb table, and some are missing; sequencing was by immunoSEQ multiplex PCR. The sample has more than 50,000 clones; roughly nine tenths are singletons. The sequencing sample was made of ileal tissue. The receptors were sampled from an adult with Crohn's disease.

The chain joins TRBV20-1 to TRBJ1-2, with a possible D match to TRBD1 (5 bases). The germline V and J ends were trimmed by 7 bases and 8 bases, with 14 bases remaining between them. The CDR3 spans 11 residues. Germline V gives CDR1 DFQATT, CDR2 SNEGSKA (reference sequence). Here the CDR3 DNA reads TGCAGTGTCGACAGTCTCCAAGGCTACACCTTC. This codes for CSVDSLQGYTF.

CDR3 in amino acids: CASRVFETVGSNEQFF. The CDR3 nucleotides are TGTGCCAGCAGAGTGTTTGAGACAGTAGGTAGCAATGAGCAGTTCTTC. J is TRBJ2-1 and V is TRBV5-8, with TRBD1 as a possible D gene (5 bases). This CDR3 has 16 amino acids. CDR1 is SGHTS, CDR2 YDEGEE, per germline. V was pared by 5 bases and J by 6 bases, with 21 bases between.

V gene TRBV6-1 combines with J gene TRBJ1-2; weak D call: TRBD1 (5 bases). Per the germline V gene, CDR1 is MNHNS and CDR2 is SASEGT. The CDR3 loop spans 14 amino acids. Trimming took 8 bases from V and 7 from J, leaving 20 bases between them. CDR3 residues: CASRPAGTQPGYTF. The CDR3 region has the DNA TGTGCCAGCCGTCCAGCAGGGACTCAACCTGGCTACACCTTC.

This chain joins TRBV28 and TRBJ1-6; D might be TRBD1 (6 bases). This CDR3 spans 13 amino acids. Germline CDR1 MDHEN, CDR2 SYDVKM. V gave up 3 bases and J gave up 9 bases, with 9 bases separating them. CDR3 amino acids: CASSFRGTSPLHF. As DNA, the CDR3 is TGTGCCAGCAGTTTTAGGGGGACTTCACCCCTCCACTTT.

The chain carries TRBV5-1 and TRBJ2-1, with 8 bases lining up with TRBD1. The CDR3 has 15 residues. The trim removed 4 bases at V and 10 bases at J, leaving 13 bases unmatched. Germline V gene lookup returns CDR1 SGHRS and CDR2 YFSETQ. The CDR3 nucleotides read TGCGCCAGCAGCCCAACAGGGGGGAGCGTCGGGGAGCAGTTCTTC. Its protein product is CASSPTGGSVGEQFF.

The CDR3 loop is CASSTTGGDYGYTF. The CDR3 region has the DNA TGTGCCAGCAGCACAACAGGGGGCGACTATGGCTACACCTTC. This chain uses TRBV7-3 with TRBJ1-2; 9 positions match TRBD1. The germline gives CDR1 SGHTA, CDR2 FQGTGA. Losses at the gene ends were 5 bases for V and 3 bases for J; bases not matched to a gene: 4. This CDR3 is 14 amino acids long.

This chain links TRBV6-1 with TRBJ2-7, with TRBD1 matching over 7 bases. Trimming at V came to 8 bases and at J to 3 bases, leaving 7 bases not matched to a gene. This CDR3 is built from 13 residues. The V gene's germline CDR1 is MNHNS and CDR2 SASEGT. CDR3 sequence (DNA): TGTGCCAGCCAGACAGGGCTAAACTACGAGCAGTACGTC. This sequence encodes CASQTGLNYEQYV.

This clone is a singleton in its sample. The V call is TRBV23-1, the J call TRBJ1-2; 8 bases line up with TRBD1. TRBV23-1 is flagged as an ORF with uncertain function. Trimming cost V 7 bases and J 6 bases; bases outside gene matches: 10. This CDR3 comprises 14 residues. CDR3 sequence: CASNPGGGSDGYTF. The CDR3, as DNA: TGCGCCAGCAACCCAGGGGGCGGAAGTGATGGCTACACCTTC.

The chain combines TRBV5-4 with TRBJ1-2; no reliable D call. This CDR3 is built from 14 residues. The germline CDR1 and CDR2 sequences are SGHNT and YYREEE (reference sequence). V was pared by 0 bases and J by 8 bases, with 14 bases between. The CDR3 bases are TGTGCCAGCAGCTTGGAGGGAGTAGGCTCGGGCTACACCTTC. Translating gives CASSLEGVGSGYTF.

The gene calls are TRBV2 and TRBJ2-7; a possible D gene is TRBD2 (6 bases). The germline V gene encodes CDR1 SNHLY and CDR2 FYNNEI. V shed 0 bases and J shed 4 bases, with 13 bases lying between them. This CDR3 is 15 amino acids long. The CDR3 loop reads CASSEANFGGYEQYV. In nucleotides, the CDR3 is TGTGCCAGCAGTGAAGCTAACTTCGGGGGATACGAGCAGTACGTC.

The V and J genes are TRBV5-1 and TRBJ2-6; 8 bases match TRBD1. Trimming removed 0 bases from V and 0 bases from J; junction bases left unmatched: 17. The germline CDR1 and CDR2 sequences are SGHRS and YFSETQ. There are 22 residues in the CDR3. The CDR3 here is CASSLEGASQGGYTSGANVLTF. The CDR3 nucleotides are TGCGCCAGCAGCTTGGAAGGGGCGTCACAGGGGGGCTATACCTCTGGGGCCAACGTCCTGACTTTC.

This clone has a single count. This chain joins TRBV28 and TRBJ2-7; a weak D match, TRBD1 (6 bases). Trimming pared 8 bases from V and 5 bases from J, leaving 16 bases between. Germline V gene data show CDR1 as MDHEN and CDR2 as SYDVKM. The CDR3 extends over 13 amino acids. The CDR3 loop is CASGIQGLNEQYV. The CDR3 DNA is TGTGCCAGCGGAATACAGGGCTTGAACGAGCAGTACGTC.

The CDR3 DNA reads TGTGCCAGCAGCGTAGGTGTCAAAGGCAAGGGCCGGGGAGCTTTCTTT. It is translated as CASSVGVKGKGRGAFF. V and J are TRBV9 and TRBJ1-1; D is unclear. The CDR3 loop spans 16 amino acids. Germline V lookup: CDR1 SGDLS, CDR2 YYNGEE. V lost 0 bases and J lost 10, with 22 bases in between.

The rearrangement joins TRBV6-6 to TRBJ1-6; 8 bases match TRBD1. The germline V gene has CDR1 MNHNY and CDR2 SVGAGI (reference sequence). The ends lost 10 bases at V and 9 bases at J; junction bases unmatched: 11. This CDR3 is built from 14 residues. The CDR3 DNA reads TGTGCCACCAAGGAGGGGACAGGAGGTTCACCCCTCCACTTT. It codes for CATKEGTGGSPLHF.

The gene calls are TRBV6-5 and TRBJ2-1; TRBD2 agrees at 11 bases. The J segment lost 2 bases and the V segment lost 6 bases, leaving 3 bases of the junction unmatched. This CDR3 has 15 residues. The germline V gene encodes CDR1 MNHEY and CDR2 SVGAGI. CDR3 bases: TGTGCCAGCAGGCTTAGCGGGGGGGCCTACAATGAGCAGTTCTTC. This translates into CASRLSGGAYNEQFF.

The rearrangement uses TRBV18 and TRBJ2-1, with D tentatively TRBD1 (5 bases). Trimming took off 5 bases at V and 7 bases at J, with 15 bases between the two ends. The CDR3 runs to 14 residues. Germline CDR1 KGHSH, CDR2 LQKENI. CDR3 nucleotides: TGTGCCAGCTCAGCCGGGCAGGGTCATAATGAGCAGTTCTTC. It codes for CASSAGQGHNEQFF.

This clone was seen a handful of times. This chain connects TRBV11-3 to TRBJ1-1; maybe TRBD1 (5 bases). In germline, CDR1 is SGHNT, CDR2 YENEEA. The CDR3 has 12 residues. Trimming removed 1 base from V and 8 bases from J, with 8 bases in between. DNA of the CDR3: TGTGCCAGCAGCTTAGCCCGGACAGAAGCTTTCTTT. Its protein product is CASSLARTEAFF.